The 18 T cell receptor beta chains in this list originate from one sample, sequenced in a study of T cell responses to AZD1222 COVID-19 vaccine. Produced via immunoSEQ multiplex PCR; TCRdb's table is partial and in-frame only. The repertoire holds more than 95,000 clones, with around 89% as singletons. The starting material was peripheral blood, obtained on day 0 of MenACWY control vaccination. The receptors come from an adult in good health.

This clone has a handful of counts. The rearrangement links TRBV18 to TRBJ2-1; possible D gene TRBD2, 5 bases. Trimming pared 3 bases from V and 10 bases from J, leaving 19 bases between. Germline V gene sequence: CDR1 KGHSH, CDR2 LQKENI. CDR3 length: 15 amino acids. This CDR3 is CASSPSSRSLDEQFF. Here the CDR3 DNA reads TGTGCCAGCTCACCCTCTAGCAGGAGCCTAGACGAGCAGTTCTTC.

This chain connects TRBV12-3 or TRBV12-4 to TRBJ2-5, with no clear D. This CDR3 is 13 amino acids long. The V end was cut by 10 bases, the J end by 4 bases, with 16 bases between. The CDR3 protein is CATQHSTGETQYF. The DNA of the CDR3 is TGTGCCACCCAGCACTCGACGGGAGAGACCCAGTACTTC.

The chain couples TRBV7-3 to TRBJ1-2; D call uncertain. V was pared by 7 bases and J by 2 bases, with 11 bases between. The length of the CDR3 is 13 residues. In germline, CDR1 is SGHTA, CDR2 FQGTGA. The CDR3 sequence: CASKPPLNYGYTF. The CDR3 DNA is TGTGCCAGCAAACCCCCGCTCAACTATGGCTACACCTTC.

The chain recombines TRBV30 with TRBJ1-2; possibly TRBD1 for D (6 bases). Trimming removed 1 base at V and 4 bases at J, with 7 bases between. The germline V gene has CDR1 GTSNPN and CDR2 SVGIG (reference sequence). The CDR3 consists of 12 residues. The CDR3 loop reads CAWSEGVYGYTF. The CDR3 coding sequence is TGTGCCTGGAGTGAGGGGGTCTATGGCTACACCTTC.

This chain connects TRBV28 to TRBJ1-1; TRBD1 might be the D (5 bases). This CDR3 is 12 amino acids long. Trimming took off 6 bases at V and 8 bases at J, with 13 bases between the two ends. Per the germline V gene, CDR1 is MDHEN and CDR2 is SYDVKM. Here the CDR3 reads CASSWGTGEAFF. The CDR3 bases are TGTGCCAGCAGCTGGGGGACGGGGGAAGCTTTCTTT.

The V and J genes are TRBV6-4 and TRBJ1-6, with D tentatively TRBD1 (5 bases). Germline V gives CDR1 MRHNA, CDR2 SNTAGT. This CDR3 region has 15 residues. With 2 bases removed from V and 7 bases from J, the gap between germline ends came to 12 bases. Here the CDR3 reads CASSDLSGPNSPLHF. CDR3 sequence (DNA): TGTGCCAGCAGTGACCTCTCGGGGCCGAATTCACCCCTCCACTTT.

The chain uses TRBV5-1 and TRBJ2-1; 11 nucleotides match TRBD1. This CDR3 is 17 amino acids long. V dropped 4 bases and J dropped 2; count of bases not matched to a gene: 8. Germline V gene sequence: CDR1 SGHRS, CDR2 YFSETQ. In nucleotides, the CDR3 is TGCGCCAGCAGCGGGACAGGGGGTAGGAGTCCCTACAATGAGCAGTTCTTC. Its translation is CASSGTGGRSPYNEQFF.

The chain has TRBV18 and TRBJ1-2; D unclear. This CDR3 has 14 residues. CDR1 is KGHSH, CDR2 LQKENI, per germline. Deletions cut 3 bases from V and 4 bases from J, with 12 bases between. CDR3 sequence reads: CASSPEGLGYGYTF. The CDR3 DNA reads as TGTGCCAGCTCACCGGAGGGCTTGGGCTATGGCTACACCTTC.

This clone was seen a single time. The chain uses TRBV2 and TRBJ1-1; D perhaps matches TRBD1 (6 bases). Germline assignment: CDR1 SNHLY and CDR2 FYNNEI. With 2 bases removed from V and 4 bases from J, the gap between germline ends came to 14 bases. This CDR3 has 15 residues. CDR3 sequence (DNA): TGTGCCAGCAGTGAAAGAGCAGGGGTGACCACTGAAGCTTTCTTT. This codes for CASSERAGVTTEAFF.

The chain combines TRBV7-9 with TRBJ2-7; D tentatively reads TRBD1 or TRBD2 (5 bases each). Trimming cost V 6 bases and J 0 bases, with 12 bases left between them. Looked up from germline, CDR1 is SEHNR and CDR2 is FQNEAQ (reference sequence). This CDR3 region has 14 residues. CDR3 DNA sequence: TGTGCCAGCAGTCGGGACCCTTCCTCCTACGAGCAGTACTTC. Translated, it gives CASSRDPSSYEQYF. The full variable domain, completed using reference TRBV7-9 and TRBJ2-7, is DTGVSQNPRHKITKRGQNVTFRCDPISEHNRLYWYRQTLGQGPEFLTYFQNEAQLEKSRLLSDRFSAERPKGSFSTLEIQRTEQGDSAMYLCASSRDPSSYEQYFGPGTRLTVT.

This clone turned up a few times. This chain connects TRBV4-1 to TRBJ1-3; the D is unclear. The CDR3 consists of 12 residues. Germline V gene sequence: CDR1 MGHRA, CDR2 YSYEKL. The V and J ends lost 0 bases and 9 bases respectively, with 6 bases between them. CDR3 protein: CASSQDRSTIYF. The CDR3 region has the DNA TGCGCCAGCAGCCAAGACAGGTCCACCATATATTTT.

The DNA of the CDR3 is TGTGCCACCAGTGATTCTTACAGGCCAGATACGCAGTATTTT. It encodes CATSDSYRPDTQYF. The chain joins TRBV24-1 to TRBJ2-3, with D perhaps TRBD1 (5 bases). The ends were cut back, 2 bases at V and 4 bases at J, with 9 bases in the middle. The germline V gene encodes CDR1 KGHDR and CDR2 SFDVKD. This CDR3 has 14 amino acids.

The chain employs TRBV5-6 and TRBJ1-1; D may be TRBD1 (6 bases). The CDR3 covers 15 residues. The germline V and J ends were trimmed by 0 bases and 3 bases, with 12 bases remaining between them. Germline loops: CDR1 SGHDT, CDR2 YYEEEE. The CDR3 region is CASSLAGQQYTEAFF. DNA for the CDR3: TGTGCCAGCAGCTTGGCCGGACAGCAGTACACTGAAGCTTTCTTT. Based on the CDR3 plus reference TRBV5-6 and TRBJ1-1, the full variable domain is DAGVTQSPTHLIKTRGQQVTLRCSPKSGHDTVSWYQQALGQGPQFIFQYYEEEERQRGNFPDRFSGHQFPNYSSELNVNALLLGDSALYLCASSLAGQQYTEAFFGQGTRLTVV.

The chain has TRBV6-2 or TRBV6-3 and TRBJ1-2; weak D call: TRBD1 (6 bases). The V end was cut by 5 bases, the J end by 8 bases, with 15 bases between. CDR1 and CDR2 (germline): MNHEY, SVGEGT. The CDR3 is made up of 13 amino acids. For the CDR3, the DNA is TGTGCCAGCAGTCCCTGGGCAGGGGCCGGCTACACCTTC. Translation: CASSPWAGAGYTF.

The table lists this clone with a count of one. V usage is TRBV3-1 (or the pseudogene TRBV3-2) and J usage is TRBJ1-2; unclear D gene. The CDR3 runs to 13 residues. CDR1 and CDR2 from the germline V gene are LGHDT and YNNKEL (reference sequence). Trimming shortened V by 1 base and J by 8 bases, and 11 bases separated the two germline ends. CDR3 in DNA: TGTGCCAGCAGCCAAGGACGGAAGGGAGGCTACACCTTC. Amino acids: CASSQGRKGGYTF.

The chain carries TRBV6-6 and TRBJ1-2; D call uncertain. The CDR3 consists of 13 residues. V shed 5 bases and J shed 4 bases, with 11 bases lying between them. The germline V gene encodes CDR1 MNHNY and CDR2 SVGAGI (reference sequence). In DNA, the CDR3 is TGTGCCAGCAGTCCCCGAGGGAGCTATGGCTACACCTTC. Protein: CASSPRGSYGYTF.

This clone was observed once. V usage is TRBV5-4 and J usage is TRBJ2-7, with 10 bases lining up with TRBD1. The germline V gene has CDR1 SGHNT and CDR2 YYREEE (reference sequence). This CDR3 has 16 residues. V gave up 0 bases and J gave up 6 bases; unmatched junction bases: 9. The CDR3 sequence: CASSLGWDRGNLEQYF. The CDR3 bases are TGTGCCAGCAGCTTGGGTTGGGACAGGGGAAACCTCGAGCAGTACTTC. The full variable domain, its missing parts supplied by reference TRBV5-4 and TRBJ2-7, is ETGVTQSPTHLIKTRGQQVTLRCSSQSGHNTVSWYQQALGQGPQFIFQYYREEENGRGNFPPRFSGLQFPNYSSELNVNALELDDSALYLCASSLGWDRGNLEQYFGPGTRLTVT.

The chain is built from TRBV4-2 and TRBJ2-7; 7 positions match TRBD2. The V and J ends lost 4 bases and 0 bases, in that order; junction bases with no gene match: 6. CDR1 LGHNA and CDR2 YNFKEQ come from the germline V gene. The CDR3 has 15 amino acids. As DNA, the CDR3 is TGTGCCAGCAGCCCCGGGGAGGGTTACTCCTACGAGCAGTACTTC. Its protein product is CASSPGEGYSYEQYF.